The clone carrying this TCR beta chain has more than one count but fewer than ten. Its antigen remains unidentified. Unique molecular identifiers were affixed to single, distinct cDNA molecules. TCRdb redid the calling of the 5' RACE reads with MiXCR, one entry per CDR3 protein. The data hold around 99,000 distinct CDR3 sequences, with around 10% observed a single time. The data belong to a study of early T cells in non-severe SARS-CoV-2 infection. Study outcomes and limitations: Database matching using VDJdb favored anti-spike CD8 responses, with private and CD4 specificities left missing.

Germline V gene sequence: CDR1 SGHRS, CDR2 YFSETQ. This CDR3 has 15 amino acids. Trimming pared 0 bases from V and 2 bases from J, leaving 10 bases between. The clonotype was recovered from an adult who was a healthcare worker with PCR-confirmed SARS-CoV-2 infection or an uninfected control (not recorded which). This chain joins TRBV5-1 and TRBJ2-3; maybe TRBD1 (6 bases). The sample consisted of whole blood. This chain's CDR3 is CASSLAGTLTDTQYF. DNA of the CDR3: TGCGCCAGCAGCTTGGCGGGGACACTCACAGATACGCAGTATTTT.